These T cell receptor beta chains were read from a single sample in a study of cytomegalovirus exposure and HLA in healthy donors. The table came from immunoSEQ multiplex PCR; TCRdb's copy has only in-frame clones and leaves some out. The table lists about 150,000 clones, about 87% of them singletons. Specimen: PBMCs. Source of these receptors: a man younger than 35 in good health and CMV-seropositive. Each CDR3 is given with its conserved first and last residue. D genes are given only for firm matches. Clone size, where shown, is once, few, many, or a class for clones that have expanded.

d_call j_call clone_size v_call cdr3_length cdr3_aa cdr3_nt
TRBD1 TRBJ1-5 . TRBV28 15 CASGTDFYSNQPQHF TGTGCCAGCGGGACAGACTTCTATAGCAATCAGCCCCAGCATTTT
. TRBJ1-3 . TRBV6-5 15 CASSYRGRSGNTIYF TGTGCCAGCAGTTACAGGGGCCGCTCTGGAAACACCATATATTTT
TRBD2 TRBJ2-7 . TRBV20-1 11 CSALTSGEQYF TGCAGTGCCCTTACTAGCGGCGAGCAGTACTTC
TRBD1 TRBJ2-5 . TRBV7-8 14 CASSPGQWQETQYF TGTGCCAGCAGCCCGGGACAGTGGCAAGAGACCCAGTACTTC
. TRBJ1-2 . TRBV29-1 13 CSVEGPGDYGYTF TGCAGCGTTGAAGGTCCGGGGGACTATGGCTACACCTTC
TRBD1 TRBJ1-5 . TRBV19 16 CASSIYHRGSNQPQHF TGTGCCAGTAGTATTTATCACAGGGGTAGCAATCAGCCCCAGCATTTT
TRBD1 TRBJ2-2 . TRBV7-8 16 CASSRGTGGNTGELFF TGTGCCAGCAGCCGCGGGACAGGGGGGAACACCGGGGAGCTGTTTTTT
TRBD1 TRBJ1-2 . TRBV10-3 15 CAISPGTGISVGYTF TGTGCCATCAGTCCCGGGACAGGGATTTCTGTTGGCTACACCTTC
. TRBJ1-2 . TRBV6-1 13 CASTQKRNYGYTF TGTGCCAGCACCCAGAAGAGGAACTATGGCTACACCTTC
. TRBJ2-7 . TRBV19 11 CASSQGGEQYF TGTGCCAGTAGTCAGGGCGGCGAGCAGTACTTC
. TRBJ2-5 . TRBV4-1 16 CASSQDDPTFKETQYF TGCGCCAGCAGCCAAGACGATCCGACTTTTAAAGAGACCCAGTACTTC
TRBD1 TRBJ1-2 . TRBV7-2 14 CASSQGTGHYGYTF TGTGCCAGCAGCCAGGGGACAGGCCACTATGGCTACACCTTC
. TRBJ2-5 few TRBV6-5 12 CASRQRQETQYF TGTGCCAGCAGACAGAGACAAGAGACCCAGTACTTC
. TRBJ1-2 . TRBV6-1 12 CASSVARDGYTF TGTGCCAGCAGTGTAGCGCGAGATGGCTACACCTTC
. TRBJ1-2 once TRBV5-1 15 CASSMAVGMGSGYTF TGCGCCAGCAGCATGGCGGTGGGGATGGGGAGCGGCTACACCTTC
. TRBJ1-2 . TRBV27 12 CASLATSGGYTF TGTGCCAGCCTGGCAACGAGCGGTGGCTACACCTTC
TRBD2 TRBJ2-2 . TRBV10-1 14 CASRETSVGGELFF TGCGCCAGCAGGGAGACTAGCGTAGGCGGGGAGCTGTTTTTT
TRBD2 TRBJ2-3 . TRBV27 15 CASSLSSGRPDTQYF TGTGCCAGCAGTTTATCTAGCGGGAGGCCAGATACGCAGTATTTT
TRBD2 TRBJ2-1 many TRBV10-2 12 CASGLAGAEQFF TGCGCCAGCGGCCTAGCGGGAGCTGAGCAGTTCTTC
. TRBJ1-3 . TRBV5-8 12 CASSLVANTIYF TGTGCCAGCAGCTTAGTGGCAAACACCATATATTTT
. TRBJ2-5 . TRBV5-1 15 CASSAGRGGGETQYF TGCGCCAGCAGCGCCGGCAGAGGAGGAGGAGAGACCCAGTACTTC
TRBD1 TRBJ2-3 few TRBV7-9 17 CASSPPFRDRAPDTQYF TGTGCCAGCAGTCCCCCCTTCCGGGACAGGGCCCCAGATACGCAGTATTTT
TRBD2 TRBJ2-2 once TRBV11-2 14 CASSLSGGTGELFF TGTGCCAGCAGCCTCAGCGGGGGCACCGGGGAGCTGTTTTTT
. TRBJ1-1 . TRBV6-5 13 CASRPPENTEAFF TGTGCCAGCAGGCCCCCAGAGAACACTGAAGCTTTCTTT
. TRBJ2-1 . TRBV2 14 CASSEGEEVNEQFF TGTGCCAGCAGTGAAGGGGAGGAGGTCAATGAGCAGTTCTTC
TRBD2 TRBJ2-1 . TRBV5-4 16 CASSLGSGGAWNEQFF TGTGCCAGCAGCTTGGGGAGCGGGGGGGCGTGGAATGAGCAGTTCTTC
. TRBJ2-2 . TRBV27 12 CASSFPGEELFF TGTGCCAGCAGTTTTCCGGGGGAAGAGCTGTTTTTT
TRBD1 TRBJ1-2 few TRBV6-6 13 CASSQHRGQGYTF TGTGCCAGCAGCCAGCACAGGGGGCAGGGCTACACCTTC
TRBD1 TRBJ2-7 . TRBV28 16 CASSSPLGTGLHEQYF TGTGCCAGCAGTTCCCCGTTGGGGACAGGGCTCCACGAGCAGTACTTC
. TRBJ1-4 . TRBV14 15 CASSQERGWTEKLFF TGTGCCAGCAGCCAAGAAAGAGGGTGGACTGAAAAACTGTTTTTT
. TRBJ1-2 . TRBV5-1 11 CASSLGLGYTF TGCGCCAGCAGCTTGGGGCTTGGCTACACCTTC
. TRBJ1-2 . TRBV7-9 16 CASSLIRVDLNYGYTF TGTGCCAGCAGCTTAATCAGGGTTGACCTGAACTATGGCTACACCTTC
TRBD1 TRBJ1-3 . TRBV9 15 CASSVAGQGMNTIYF TGTGCCAGCAGCGTAGCCGGACAGGGAATGAACACCATATATTTT
. TRBJ1-2 . TRBV29-1 14 CSVRSTGRAEGYTF TGCAGCGTTAGGAGTACAGGAAGGGCTGAAGGCTACACCTTC
TRBD1 TRBJ1-2 . TRBV7-9 16 CASSPSPPTGGDGYTF TGTGCCAGCAGCCCATCACCCCCTACAGGGGGTGACGGCTACACCTTC
. TRBJ1-1 . TRBV5-1 15 CASSLGPGQNTEAFF TGCGCCAGCAGCTTGGGGCCAGGTCAGAACACTGAAGCTTTCTTT
TRBD1 TRBJ1-6 . TRBV14 16 CASSRPGQGRYSPLHF TGTGCCAGCAGCCGGCCAGGACAGGGGAGATATTCACCCCTCCACTTT
TRBD1 TRBJ2-7 . TRBV2 14 CASSEDRGLFEQYF TGTGCCAGCAGTGAAGACAGGGGGCTCTTCGAGCAGTACTTC
TRBD2 TRBJ2-3 . TRBV2 16 CASSEAIAGVVDTQYF TGTGCCAGCAGTGAGGCTATAGCGGGAGTGGTAGATACGCAGTATTTT
TRBD1 TRBJ1-1 . TRBV29-1 13 CSALWTGGTEAFF TGCAGCGCGTTATGGACAGGCGGTACTGAAGCTTTCTTT
. TRBJ1-4 . TRBV19 16 CASSIGTGPLSEKLFF TGTGCCAGTAGTATAGGCACAGGGCCCTTGAGTGAAAAACTGTTTTTT
TRBD2 TRBJ2-1 . TRBV2 12 CASNQAGGQQFF TGTGCCAGCAATCAAGCGGGGGGGCAACAGTTCTTC
TRBD2 TRBJ2-1 . TRBV10-1 17 CASSGTSEGASYNEQFF TGCGCCAGCAGCGGGACTAGCGAAGGGGCCTCCTACAATGAGCAGTTCTTC
TRBD1 TRBJ2-1 . TRBV28 15 CASCGQGVSYNEQFF TGTGCCAGCTGCGGACAGGGGGTCTCCTACAATGAGCAGTTCTTC
TRBD1 TRBJ2-6 once TRBV5-1 15 CASSWTGSGANVLTF TGCGCCAGCAGCTGGACAGGCTCTGGGGCCAACGTCCTGACTTTC
TRBD1 TRBJ1-1 . TRBV27 13 CASSPTGGTEAFF TGTGCCAGCAGCCCGACAGGGGGCACTGAAGCTTTCTTT
. TRBJ1-1 . TRBV6-1 15 CASSDLVRGSTEAFF TGTGCCAGCAGTGACCTGGTTAGGGGATCCACTGAAGCTTTCTTT
. TRBJ2-1 . TRBV19 15 CASSIDRGRSNEQFF TGTGCCAGTAGTATAGACAGGGGAAGGAGCAATGAGCAGTTCTTC
. TRBJ2-5 . TRBV30 15 CAWSVMTSHQETQYF TGTGCCTGGAGTGTCATGACATCCCATCAAGAGACCCAGTACTTC
. TRBJ1-2 . TRBV5-6 15 CASSLVSGAGYGYTF TGTGCCAGCAGCTTGGTATCAGGGGCGGGCTATGGCTACACCTTC
TRBD2 TRBJ2-7 . TRBV7-8 13 CASSRGEIYEQYF TGTGCCAGCAGCCGGGGGGAAATATACGAGCAGTACTTC
. TRBJ2-7 . TRBV7-3 20 CASSRPSSPRGDPRSYEQYF TGTGCCAGCAGCCGACCCTCCTCTCCCCGCGGGGATCCTAGATCCTACGAGCAGTACTTC
. TRBJ2-7 . TRBV5-4 15 CASSLGGISSYEQYF TGTGCCAGCAGCTTGGGAGGGATATCCTCCTACGAGCAGTACTTC
. TRBJ2-7 . TRBV5-1 14 CASSLSLAAREQYF TGCGCCAGCAGCTTGTCTCTAGCAGCGCGCGAGCAGTACTTC
. TRBJ2-3 . TRBV15 17 CATSHLGAGATTDTQYF TGTGCCACCAGCCACCTGGGGGCGGGGGCGACCACAGATACGCAGTATTTT